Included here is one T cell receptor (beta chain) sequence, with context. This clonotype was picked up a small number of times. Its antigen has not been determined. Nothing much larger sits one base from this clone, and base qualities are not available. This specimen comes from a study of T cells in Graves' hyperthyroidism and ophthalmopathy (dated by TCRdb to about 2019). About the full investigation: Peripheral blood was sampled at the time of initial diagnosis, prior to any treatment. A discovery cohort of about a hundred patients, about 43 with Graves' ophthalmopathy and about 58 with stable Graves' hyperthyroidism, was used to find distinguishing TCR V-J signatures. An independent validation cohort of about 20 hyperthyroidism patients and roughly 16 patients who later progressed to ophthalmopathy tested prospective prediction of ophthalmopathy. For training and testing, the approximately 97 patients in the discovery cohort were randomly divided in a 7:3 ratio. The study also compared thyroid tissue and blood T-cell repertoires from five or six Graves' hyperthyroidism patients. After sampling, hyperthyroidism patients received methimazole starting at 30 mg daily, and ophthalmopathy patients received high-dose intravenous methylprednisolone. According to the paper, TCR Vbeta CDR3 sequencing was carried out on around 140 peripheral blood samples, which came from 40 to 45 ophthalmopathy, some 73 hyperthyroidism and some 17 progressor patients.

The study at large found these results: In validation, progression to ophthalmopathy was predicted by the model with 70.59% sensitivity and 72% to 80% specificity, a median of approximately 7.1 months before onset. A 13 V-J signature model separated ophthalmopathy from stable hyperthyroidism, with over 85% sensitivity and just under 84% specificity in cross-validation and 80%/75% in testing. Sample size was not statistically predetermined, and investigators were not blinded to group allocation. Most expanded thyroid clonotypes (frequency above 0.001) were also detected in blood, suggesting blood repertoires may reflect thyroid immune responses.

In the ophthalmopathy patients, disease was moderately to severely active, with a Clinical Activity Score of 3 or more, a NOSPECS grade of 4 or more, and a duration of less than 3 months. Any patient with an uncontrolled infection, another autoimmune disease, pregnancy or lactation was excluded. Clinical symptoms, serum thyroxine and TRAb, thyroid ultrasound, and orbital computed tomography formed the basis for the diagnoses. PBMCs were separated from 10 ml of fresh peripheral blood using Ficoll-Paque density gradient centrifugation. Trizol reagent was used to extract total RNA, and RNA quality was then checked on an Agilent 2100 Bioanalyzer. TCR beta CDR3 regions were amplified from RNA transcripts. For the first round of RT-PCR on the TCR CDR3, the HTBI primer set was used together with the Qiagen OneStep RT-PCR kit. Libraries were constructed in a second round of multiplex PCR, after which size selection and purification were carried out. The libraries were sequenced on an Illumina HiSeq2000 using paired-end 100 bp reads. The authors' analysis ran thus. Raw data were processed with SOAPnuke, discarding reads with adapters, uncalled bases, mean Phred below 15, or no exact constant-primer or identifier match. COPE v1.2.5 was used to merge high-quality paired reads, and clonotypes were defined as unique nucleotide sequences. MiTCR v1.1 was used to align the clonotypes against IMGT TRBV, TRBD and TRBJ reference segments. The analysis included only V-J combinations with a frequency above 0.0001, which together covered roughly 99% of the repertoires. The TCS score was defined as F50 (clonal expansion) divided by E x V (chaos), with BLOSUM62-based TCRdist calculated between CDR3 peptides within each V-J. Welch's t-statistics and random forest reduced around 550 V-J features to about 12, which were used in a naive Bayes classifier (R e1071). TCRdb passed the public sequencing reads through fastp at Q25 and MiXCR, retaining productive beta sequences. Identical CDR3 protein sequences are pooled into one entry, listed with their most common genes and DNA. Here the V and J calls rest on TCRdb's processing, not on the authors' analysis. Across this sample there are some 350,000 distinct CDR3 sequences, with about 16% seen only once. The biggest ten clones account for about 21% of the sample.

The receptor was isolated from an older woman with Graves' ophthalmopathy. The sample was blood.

The CDR3 corresponds to CASSLYLGKDYEQYF. Here is the DNA: TGTGCCAGCAGCTTGTACCTAGGGAAAGACTACGAGCAGTACTTC. Recombination joined TRBV5-4 with TRBJ2-7; the D gene cannot be resolved reliably. The germline V gene (reference sequence) provides CDR1 SGHNT and CDR2 YYREEE. The CDR3 starts with the cysteine, ends with the phenylalanine, and has 15 residues. The CDR3 DNA has 45 bases and is translated from base 1. At the junction V is shortened by 1 base and J by 3 bases, with 14 bases in between.